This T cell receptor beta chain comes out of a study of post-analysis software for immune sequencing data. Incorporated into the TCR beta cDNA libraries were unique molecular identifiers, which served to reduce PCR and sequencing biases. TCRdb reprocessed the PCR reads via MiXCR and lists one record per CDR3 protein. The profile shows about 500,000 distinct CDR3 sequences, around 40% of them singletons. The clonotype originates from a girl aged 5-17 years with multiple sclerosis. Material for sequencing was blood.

The CDR3, as DNA: TGTGCCACCGGGACTAGCGGGAGCTCAGCAGATACGCAGTATTTT. This encodes CATGTSGSSADTQYF. The gene calls are TRBV2 and TRBJ2-3, with 14 positions matching TRBD2. This CDR3 spans 15 amino acids. The junction had 7 bases not matched to a gene; V was cut back by 10 bases and J by 4 bases. Germline V lookup: CDR1 SNHLY, CDR2 FYNNEI.